The 31 T cell receptor beta chains in this list originate from one sample, sequenced in a study of T cell responses to AZD1222 COVID-19 vaccine. Data came from immunoSEQ multiplex PCR; TCRdb stores just in-frame clones and leaves some out. The sample includes fewer than 120,000 clones, approximately 90% of them seen just once. Sequencing used peripheral blood, obtained on day 0 of AZD1222 vaccination. The source is an adult in good health.

The genes are TRBV9 and TRBJ2-3, with 8 bases matching TRBD2. The CDR3 contains 16 residues. CDR1 is SGDLS and CDR2 is YYNGEE in the germline V gene. Trimming at V came to 2 bases and at J to 4 bases, leaving 9 bases not matched to a gene. CDR3 region: CASSVGTGGPPDTQYF. CDR3 DNA: TGTGCCAGCAGCGTGGGTACGGGGGGGCCCCCAGATACGCAGTATTTT.

The chain carries TRBV7-2 and TRBJ2-5; D uncertain. Trimming took 1 base from V and 1 from J, leaving 7 bases between them. The CDR3 has 14 residues. Germline V gives CDR1 SGHTA, CDR2 FQGNSA. The CDR3 loop reads CASSLDPGQETQYF. CDR3 DNA sequence: TGTGCCAGCAGCTTAGACCCAGGCCAAGAGACCCAGTACTTC.

This chain's CDR3 is CASSQGAIYEQYF. DNA of the CDR3: TGTGCCAGCAGCCAGGGGGCGATTTACGAGCAGTACTTC. The chain employs TRBV6-6 and TRBJ2-7; TRBD1 agrees at 8 bases. The length of the CDR3 is 13 residues. Trimming took 6 bases from V and 4 from J; bases not matched to a gene: 5. Germline V lookup: CDR1 MNHNY, CDR2 SVGAGI (reference sequence).

The chain employs TRBV4-3 and TRBJ1-5; 9 bases align to TRBD1. Trimming at V came to 1 base and at J to 7 bases, leaving 2 bases not matched to a gene. Germline V gene sequence: CDR1 LGHNA, CDR2 YSLEER. The CDR3 totals 14 residues. The CDR3 loop is CASSQGTGEQPQHF. For the CDR3, the DNA is TGCGCCAGCAGCCAAGGGACAGGGGAACAGCCCCAGCATTTT.

The chain joins TRBV6-6 to TRBJ1-5; unclear D gene. Germline assignment: CDR1 MNHNY and CDR2 SVGAGI (reference sequence). V was cut by 5 bases and J by 7 bases, with 9 bases left in between. The CDR3 is made up of 12 amino acids. The CDR3: CASSRSEQPQHF. In DNA form, the CDR3 reads TGTGCCAGCAGTCGGTCGGAGCAGCCCCAGCATTTT.

This clone was found once. CDR3 loop: CASSSPRDSGREQYF. CDR3 DNA sequence: TGTGCCAGCAGTTCTCCCCGGGACAGCGGGCGCGAGCAGTACTTC. The chain joins TRBV6-5 to TRBJ2-7, with D tentatively TRBD1 (7 bases). Per germline, CDR1 MNHEY and CDR2 SVGAGI. The CDR3 is 15 amino acids. Trimming left V 4 bases short and J 6 bases short, with 19 bases between.

The gene calls are TRBV21-1 and TRBJ1-5; the table's D gene call, TRBD1, was not cross checked with the DNA. TRBV21-1 is a pseudogene. There are 19 residues in the CDR3. The CDR3 DNA follows: TGTGCCAGCAGCGCTATGGGACAGTACGAGAAGGATAGCAATCAGCCCCAGCATTTT. Residues: CASSAMGQYEKDSNQPQHF.

The chain is built from TRBV27 and TRBJ1-2; D possibly corresponds to TRBD1 (6 bases). The germline V gene has CDR1 MNHEY and CDR2 SMNVEV (reference sequence). V shed 5 bases and J shed 3 bases, with 19 bases lying between them. The CDR3 runs to 16 residues. As DNA, the CDR3 is TGTGCCAGCAGTAGGGGAACCACAGGGAATTACTATGGCTACACCTTC. Translation: CASSRGTTGNYYGYTF.

V usage is TRBV9 and J usage is TRBJ2-7; no firm D call. The CDR3 covers 15 residues. Trimming took 0 bases from V and 1 from J, leaving 11 bases between them. Germline V gives CDR1 SGDLS, CDR2 YYNGEE. CDR3 in DNA: TGTGCCAGCAGCGTAGGGGCGGTCGAGTCCTACGAGCAGTACTTC. This codes for CASSVGAVESYEQYF.

This chain links TRBV5-1 with TRBJ1-5; no clear D. Between the trimmed V and J ends, which lost 0 bases and 1 base, there was a span of 8 bases. The CDR3 sequence is 15 residues long. Germline CDR1 SGHRS, CDR2 YFSETQ. The CDR3 loop reads CASSLGFTSNQPQHF. For the CDR3, the DNA is TGCGCCAGCAGCTTGGGGTTTACCAGCAATCAGCCCCAGCATTTT.

A single count supports this clone. The chain links TRBV14 to TRBJ1-2; D is undetermined. Germline loops: CDR1 SGHDN, CDR2 FVKESK. The CDR3 length is 15 residues. Trimming left V 1 base short and J 4 bases short, with 13 bases between. The CDR3 sequence: CASSQGMGRGYGYTF. CDR3 DNA: TGTGCCAGCAGCCAAGGAATGGGTCGAGGCTATGGCTACACCTTC.

The J gene is TRBJ2-7, the V gene TRBV7-9, with a tentative D call TRBD2 (6 bases). Looked up from germline, CDR1 is SEHNR and CDR2 is FQNEAQ (reference sequence). Trimming removed 1 base from V and 5 bases from J, with 12 bases in between. The CDR3 loop spans 14 amino acids. This CDR3 is CASSLGGVVDEQYF. The CDR3 DNA reads TGTGCCAGCAGCTTAGGGGGGGTAGTCGACGAGCAGTACTTC. The entire variable domain, with the rest obtained from reference TRBV7-9 and TRBJ2-7, is as follows: DTGVSQNPRHKITKRGQNVTFRCDPISEHNRLYWYRQTLGQGPEFLTYFQNEAQLEKSRLLSDRFSAERPKGSFSTLEIQRTEQGDSAMYLCASSLGGVVDEQYFGPGTRLTVT.

The chain is built from TRBV19 and TRBJ1-3; possibly TRBD1 for D (6 bases). Germline-derived CDR1 and CDR2 are LNHDA and SQIVND (reference sequence). The V end lost 6 bases, the J end lost 2 bases, and 14 bases lay between the germline ends. The length of the CDR3 is 15 residues. The CDR3 loop reads CASRSPGDPGNTIYF. The CDR3 nucleotides are TGTGCCAGTAGATCTCCAGGGGATCCTGGAAACACCATATATTTT.

This chain connects TRBV7-3 to TRBJ1-6, with 10 nucleotides matching TRBD1. Germline values: CDR1 SGHTA, CDR2 FQGTGA. The junction had 4 bases not matched to a gene; V was cut back by 5 bases and J by 9 bases. This CDR3 is built from 14 residues. The CDR3 DNA reads TGTGCCAGCAGCAGACAGGGGGCGGGTTCACCCCTCCACTTT. Encoded protein: CASSRQGAGSPLHF. The entire variable domain, with the rest obtained from reference TRBV7-3 and TRBJ1-6, is as follows: GAGVSQTPSNKVTEKGKYVELRCDPISGHTALYWYRQSLGQGPEFLIYFQGTGAADDSGLPNDRFFAVRPEGSVSTLKIQRTERGDSAVYLCASSRQGAGSPLHFGNGTRLTVT.

A few counts support this clone. The chain is built from TRBV7-9 and TRBJ2-3, with D possibly matching TRBD2 (5 bases). V lost 4 bases and J 6 bases, leaving 11 bases between the germline ends. Per the germline V gene, CDR1 is SEHNR and CDR2 is FQNEAQ (reference sequence). This CDR3 has 13 residues. This chain's CDR3 is CASSSTTEDTQYF. CDR3 nucleotide sequence: TGTGCCAGCAGCTCGACTACCGAGGATACGCAGTATTTT.

V usage is TRBV5-4 and J usage is TRBJ2-3, with D tentatively TRBD1 (5 bases). CDR1 is SGHNT and CDR2 is YYREEE in the germline V gene (reference sequence). V lost 4 bases to trimming and J lost 0 bases, with 12 bases between them. CDR3 length: 15 amino acids. CDR3 DNA: TGTGCCAGCAGCCTCAGACAGTCTAGCACAGATACGCAGTATTTT. Its translation: CASSLRQSSTDTQYF. Based on the CDR3 plus reference TRBV5-4 and TRBJ2-3, the full variable domain is ETGVTQSPTHLIKTRGQQVTLRCSSQSGHNTVSWYQQALGQGPQFIFQYYREEENGRGNFPPRFSGLQFPNYSSELNVNALELDDSALYLCASSLRQSSTDTQYFGPGTRLTVL.

The chain uses TRBV10-3 and TRBJ1-2; TRBD1 matches 7 bases. Germline V CDR1 and CDR2: ENHRY, SYGVKD. V dropped 5 bases and J dropped 4; count of bases not matched to a gene: 4. The CDR3 loop spans 13 amino acids. The CDR3 spells CAISSDRAYGYTF. The CDR3 DNA follows: TGTGCCATCAGTTCCGACAGGGCCTATGGCTACACCTTC.

In this sample, this clone turned up a few times. V and J are TRBV7-2 and TRBJ2-5; D ambiguous. V was trimmed by 2 bases and J by 1 base, leaving 5 bases between them. Germline loops: CDR1 SGHTA, CDR2 FQGNSA. This CDR3 comprises 13 residues. In DNA, the CDR3 is TGTGCCAGCAGCTTATCAGGCCAAGAGACCCAGTACTTC. It yields the protein CASSLSGQETQYF.

The chain employs TRBV2 and TRBJ2-7; no definite D call. Germline V gene data show CDR1 as SNHLY and CDR2 as FYNNEI. This CDR3 region has 12 residues. Trimming removed 7 bases at V and 5 bases at J, with 12 bases between. The CDR3 nucleotides are TGTGCCAGCAAGAAGGAGCGCCACGAGCAGTACTTC. This translates into CASKKERHEQYF.

The chain links TRBV3-1 (or the pseudogene TRBV3-2) to TRBJ2-3, with 11 bases lining up with TRBD2. Germline V gene sequence: CDR1 LGHDT, CDR2 YNNKEL (reference sequence). V shed 4 bases and J 1 base; nucleotides not matched to a gene: 4. This CDR3 contains 16 residues. The CDR3 nucleotides are TGTGCCAGCAGCCCGGGGACTAGCGGTGGCACAGATACGCAGTATTTT. Its protein is CASSPGTSGGTDTQYF.

The J gene is TRBJ2-1, the V gene TRBV7-8; 11 bases agree with TRBD2. Germline lookup yields CDR1 SGHVS and CDR2 FQNEAQ. V lost 0 bases, J lost 7 bases, and 5 bases stayed unmatched. This CDR3 spans 16 amino acids. CDR3 nucleotides: TGTGCCAGCAGCTTAGCGATAGCGGGAGGGCAAAATGAGCAGTTCTTC. Amino acid sequence: CASSLAIAGGQNEQFF.

The rearrangement joins TRBV19 to TRBJ1-2; D is unclear. The CDR3 is 14 amino acids. Trimming removed 4 bases from V and 4 bases from J, with 13 bases in between. In germline, CDR1 is LNHDA, CDR2 SQIVND (reference sequence). The CDR3 reads CASSTPGSVYGYTF. The CDR3 bases are TGTGCCAGTAGTACCCCCGGAAGCGTCTATGGCTACACCTTC.

This sequence joins TRBV18 and TRBJ2-1; 8 bases are a match to TRBD2. Germline-derived CDR1 and CDR2 are KGHSH and LQKENI. J lost 8 bases, V lost 4 bases, and 7 bases had no gene match. This CDR3 comprises 14 residues. The CDR3 loop reads CASSLGLASDEQFF. CDR3 coding DNA: TGTGCCAGCTCACTTGGACTAGCCTCGGATGAGCAGTTCTTC.

The chain couples TRBV29-1 to TRBJ2-3; 12 bases match TRBD2. The junction had 5 bases not matched to a gene; V was cut back by 5 bases and J by 14 bases. Germline CDR1 is SQVTM and CDR2 is ANQGSEA. CDR3 length: 11 amino acids. The CDR3 sequence: CSVKGTSGRYF. CDR3 coding DNA: TGCAGCGTTAAAGGGACTAGCGGGCGGTATTTT.

This sequence joins TRBV5-5 and TRBJ1-5; 9 nucleotides agree with TRBD1. CDR1 SGHKS and CDR2 YYEKEE come from the germline V gene (reference sequence). V dropped 4 bases and J dropped 2; count of bases not matched to a gene: 4. This CDR3 region has 15 residues. In nucleotides, the CDR3 is TGTGCCAGCAGCCTTACAGGGGGCGGCAATCAGCCCCAGCATTTT. Translation: CASSLTGGGNQPQHF.

This clone was recorded once. The rearrangement links TRBV7-2 to TRBJ1-3; D remains unclear. Per germline, CDR1 SGHTA and CDR2 FQGNSA. The ends were cut back, 3 bases at V and 1 base at J, with 10 bases in the middle. This CDR3 is 15 amino acids long. CDR3 protein: CASSFGVSSGNTIYF. The CDR3 DNA sequence: TGTGCCAGCAGCTTTGGAGTATCATCTGGAAACACCATATATTTT.

The chain has TRBV12-5 and TRBJ2-3; D gene ambiguous. V was pared by 0 bases and J by 0 bases, with 7 bases between. The CDR3 totals 15 residues. Germline assignment: CDR1 LGHNT and CDR2 FRNRAP. CDR3 residues: CASGLVGGSTDTQYF. DNA for the CDR3: TGTGCTAGTGGTTTGGTAGGCGGTAGCACAGATACGCAGTATTTT.

A single count supports this clone. The chain links TRBV5-1 to TRBJ2-2, with 9 bases aligning to TRBD2. J was trimmed by 3 bases and V by 0 bases; bases with no gene match: 9. This CDR3 has 18 amino acids. CDR1 SGHRS and CDR2 YFSETQ come from the germline V gene. The CDR3 spells CASSLVGSGGFDTGELFF. DNA for the CDR3: TGCGCCAGCAGCTTGGTTGGTAGCGGGGGATTCGACACCGGGGAGCTGTTTTTT.

This chain uses TRBV5-1 with TRBJ1-4; D is ambiguous. Germline V CDR1 and CDR2: SGHRS, YFSETQ. V lost 0 bases, J lost 4 bases, and 7 bases lay in between. The CDR3 has 14 residues. The CDR3 region has the DNA TGCGCCAGCAGCTTGGGTGTGGTTAATGAAAAACTGTTTTTT. Protein product: CASSLGVVNEKLFF.

The chain recombines TRBV5-5 with TRBJ2-7; D is unclear. The CDR3 has 13 residues. Trimming stripped 1 base from V and 3 bases from J, with 8 bases between. Germline CDR1 SGHKS, CDR2 YYEKEE (reference sequence). CDR3 coding DNA: TGTGCCAGCAGCTTGACAGCGAGCTACGAGCAGTACTTC. This codes for CASSLTASYEQYF.

The V and J genes are TRBV27 and TRBJ2-1; D may be TRBD1 (5 bases). The CDR3 is made up of 18 amino acids. The germline V gene encodes CDR1 MNHEY and CDR2 SMNVEV (reference sequence). V was pared by 0 bases and J by 1 base, with 16 bases between. This chain's CDR3 is CASSLSGVKEASYNEQFF. As DNA, the CDR3 is TGTGCCAGCAGTTTATCAGGGGTAAAAGAAGCGTCCTACAATGAGCAGTTCTTC.